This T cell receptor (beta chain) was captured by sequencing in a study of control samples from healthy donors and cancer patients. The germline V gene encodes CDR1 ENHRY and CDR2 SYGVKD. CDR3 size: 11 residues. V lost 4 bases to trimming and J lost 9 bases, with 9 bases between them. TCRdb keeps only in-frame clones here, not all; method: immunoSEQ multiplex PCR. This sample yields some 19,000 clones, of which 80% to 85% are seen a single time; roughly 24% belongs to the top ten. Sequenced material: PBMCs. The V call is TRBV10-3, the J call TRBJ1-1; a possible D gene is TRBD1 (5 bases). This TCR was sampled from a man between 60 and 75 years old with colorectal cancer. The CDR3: CAISVGTKAFF. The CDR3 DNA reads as TGTGCCATCAGTGTGGGGACGAAAGCTTTCTTT.